Here is one T cell receptor beta chain with its context. Its specificity is unknown. Per germline, CDR1 SGHTA and CDR2 FQGTGA. The CDR3 loop spans 15 amino acids. V lost 4 bases, J lost 1 base, and 12 bases lay in between. The donors were members of the validation cohort, which comprised 120 subjects and was separate from the first cohort of roughly 700 subjects. Generated by immunoSEQ multiplex PCR, the TCRdb table keeps only in-frame clones and is missing some. The sample consists of 200,000 or so clones, approximately 82% of them appearing once. This entry is derived from a study of cytomegalovirus exposure and HLA in healthy donors. Study-wide background: The approximately 110 validation repertoires used the same platform as the approximately 700 first-cohort repertoires, a later analysis reported. Study findings and constraints: The study put under 200 TCR beta chains on its list as cytomegalovirus-associated.

The rearrangement links TRBV7-3 to TRBJ2-3; D gene ambiguous. The origin of this receptor is a woman aged 25 to 45 in good health and CMV-seropositive. The sequenced sample consisted of PBMCs. This CDR3 reads CASSSAGGGTDTQYF. The CDR3 region has the DNA TGTGCCAGCAGCTCCGCTGGCGGTGGCACAGATACGCAGTATTTT.